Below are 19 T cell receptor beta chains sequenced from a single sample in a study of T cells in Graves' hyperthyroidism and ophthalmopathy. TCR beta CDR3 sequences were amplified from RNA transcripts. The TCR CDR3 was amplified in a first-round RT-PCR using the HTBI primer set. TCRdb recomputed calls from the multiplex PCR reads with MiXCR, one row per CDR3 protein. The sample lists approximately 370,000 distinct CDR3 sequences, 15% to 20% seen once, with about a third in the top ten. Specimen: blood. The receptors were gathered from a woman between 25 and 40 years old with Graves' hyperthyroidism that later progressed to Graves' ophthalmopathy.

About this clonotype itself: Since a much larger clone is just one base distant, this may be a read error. CDR3 in amino acids: CASGRLEIENTEAFF. The CDR3 nucleotides are TGTGCCAGCGGGCGGTTGGAAATCGAGAACACTGAAGCTTTCTTT. The chain joins TRBV28 to TRBJ1-1; D gene ambiguous. Germline CDR1 is MDHEN and CDR2 is SYDVKM. The V and J ends lost 8 bases and 1 base respectively, with 17 bases between them. This CDR3 spans 15 amino acids. The full variable domain, with the rest looked up from reference TRBV28 and TRBJ1-1, is DVKVTQSSRYLVKRTGEKVFLECVQDMDHENMFWYRQDPGLGLRLIYFSYDVKMKEKGDIPEGYSVSREKKERFSLILESASTNQTSMYLCASGRLEIENTEAFFGQGTRLTVV.

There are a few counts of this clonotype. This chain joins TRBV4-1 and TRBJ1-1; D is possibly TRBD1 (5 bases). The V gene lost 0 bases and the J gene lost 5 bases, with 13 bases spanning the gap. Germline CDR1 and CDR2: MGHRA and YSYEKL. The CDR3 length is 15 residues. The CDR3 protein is CASSQEGRGGTEAFF. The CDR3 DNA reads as TGCGCCAGCAGCCAAGAGGGAAGGGGAGGTACTGAAGCTTTCTTT.

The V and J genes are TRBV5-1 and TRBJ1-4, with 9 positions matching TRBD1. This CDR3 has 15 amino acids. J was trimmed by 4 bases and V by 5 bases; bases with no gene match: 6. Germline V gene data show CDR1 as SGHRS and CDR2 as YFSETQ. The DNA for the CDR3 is TGCGCCAGCAGGGCGGGACAGGGCCTTAATGAAAAACTGTTTTTT. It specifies CASRAGQGLNEKLFF.

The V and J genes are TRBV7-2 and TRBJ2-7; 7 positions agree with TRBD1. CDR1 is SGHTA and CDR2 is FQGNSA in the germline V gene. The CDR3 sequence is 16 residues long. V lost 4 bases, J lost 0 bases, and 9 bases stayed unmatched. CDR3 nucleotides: TGTGCCAGCAGCTCATACCCCAGGGGGAGCTCCTACGAGCAGTACTTC. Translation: CASSSYPRGSSYEQYF.

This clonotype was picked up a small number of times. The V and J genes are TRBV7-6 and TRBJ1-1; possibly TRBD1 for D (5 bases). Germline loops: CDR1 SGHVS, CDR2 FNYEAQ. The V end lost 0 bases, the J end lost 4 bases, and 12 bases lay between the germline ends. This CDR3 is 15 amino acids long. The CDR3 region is CASSLAWGEGTEAFF. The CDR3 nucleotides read TGTGCCAGCAGCTTAGCCTGGGGCGAGGGCACTGAAGCTTTCTTT.

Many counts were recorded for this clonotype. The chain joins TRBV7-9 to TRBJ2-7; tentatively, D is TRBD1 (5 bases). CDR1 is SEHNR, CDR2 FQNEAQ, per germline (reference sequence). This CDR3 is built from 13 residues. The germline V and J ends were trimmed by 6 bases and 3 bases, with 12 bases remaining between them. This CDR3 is CASRLDSHYEQYF. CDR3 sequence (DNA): TGTGCCAGCAGACTTGACAGCCACTACGAGCAGTACTTC.

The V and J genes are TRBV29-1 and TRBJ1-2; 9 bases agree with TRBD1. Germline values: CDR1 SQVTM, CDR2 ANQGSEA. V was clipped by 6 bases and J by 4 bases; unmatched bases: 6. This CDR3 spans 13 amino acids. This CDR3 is CSVYRGRIYGYTF. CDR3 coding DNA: TGCAGCGTGTACAGGGGGCGCATCTATGGCTACACCTTC.

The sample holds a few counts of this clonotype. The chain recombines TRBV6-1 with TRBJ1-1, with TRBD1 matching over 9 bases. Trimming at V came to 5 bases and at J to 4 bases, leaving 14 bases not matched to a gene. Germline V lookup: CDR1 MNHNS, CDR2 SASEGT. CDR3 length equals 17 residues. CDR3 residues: CASSYTTGGAWSTEAFF. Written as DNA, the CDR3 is TGTGCCAGCAGTTATACTACAGGGGGCGCGTGGAGCACTGAAGCTTTCTTT.

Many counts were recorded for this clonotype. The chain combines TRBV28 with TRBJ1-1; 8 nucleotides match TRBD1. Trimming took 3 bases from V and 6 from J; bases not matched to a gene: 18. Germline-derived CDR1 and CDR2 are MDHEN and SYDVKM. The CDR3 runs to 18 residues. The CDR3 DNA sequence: TGTGCCAGCAGTTTCAGGACAGGGAGGATTGTAGCCGTCGCTGAAGCTTTCTTT. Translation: CASSFRTGRIVAVAEAFF.

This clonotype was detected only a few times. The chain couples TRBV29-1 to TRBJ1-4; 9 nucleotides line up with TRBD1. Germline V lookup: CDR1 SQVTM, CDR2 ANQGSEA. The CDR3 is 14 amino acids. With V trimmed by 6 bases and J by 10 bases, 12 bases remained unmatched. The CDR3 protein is CSVDTGGGSGKLFF. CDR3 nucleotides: TGCAGCGTCGATACAGGGGGCGGGTCGGGAAAACTGTTTTTT.

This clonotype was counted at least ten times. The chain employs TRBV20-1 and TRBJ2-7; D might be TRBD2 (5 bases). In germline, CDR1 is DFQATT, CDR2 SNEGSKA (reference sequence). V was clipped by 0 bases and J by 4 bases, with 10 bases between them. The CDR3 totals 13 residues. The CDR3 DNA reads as TGCAGTGCTAGAGATCATCCGGGGTACGAGCAGTACTTC. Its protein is CSARDHPGYEQYF.

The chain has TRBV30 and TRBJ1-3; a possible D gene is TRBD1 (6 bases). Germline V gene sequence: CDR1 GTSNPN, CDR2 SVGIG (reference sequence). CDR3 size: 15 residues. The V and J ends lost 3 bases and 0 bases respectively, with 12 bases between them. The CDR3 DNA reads TGTGCCTGGAGACTGGGACATCTCTCTGGAAACACCATATATTTT. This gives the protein CAWRLGHLSGNTIYF.

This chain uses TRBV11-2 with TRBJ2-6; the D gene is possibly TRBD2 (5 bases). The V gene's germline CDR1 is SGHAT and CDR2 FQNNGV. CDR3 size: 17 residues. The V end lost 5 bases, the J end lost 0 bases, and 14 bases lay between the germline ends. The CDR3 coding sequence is TGTGCCAGCAGCCCTAGTGGCGGGCTCTCTGGGGCCAACGTCCTGACTTTC. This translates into CASSPSGGLSGANVLTF.

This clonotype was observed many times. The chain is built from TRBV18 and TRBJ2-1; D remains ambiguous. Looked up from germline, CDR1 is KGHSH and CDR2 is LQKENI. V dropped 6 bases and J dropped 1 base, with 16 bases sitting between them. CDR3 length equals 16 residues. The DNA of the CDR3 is TGTGCCAGCTCGCCCCCTAACGGGCCTTCCTACAATGAGCAGTTCTTC. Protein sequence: CASSPPNGPSYNEQFF.

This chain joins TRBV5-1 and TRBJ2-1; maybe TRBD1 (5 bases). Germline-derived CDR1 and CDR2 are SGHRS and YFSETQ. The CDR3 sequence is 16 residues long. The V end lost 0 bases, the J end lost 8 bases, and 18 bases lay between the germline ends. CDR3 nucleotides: TGCGCCAGCAGCTTGGCCGGGCAGGAGCTGGGGCATGAGCAGTTCTTC. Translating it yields CASSLAGQELGHEQFF. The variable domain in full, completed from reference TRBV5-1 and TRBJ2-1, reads KAGVTQTPRYLIKTRGQQVTLSCSPISGHRSVSWYQQTPGQGLQFLFEYFSETQRNKGNFPGRFSGRQFSNSRSEMNVSTLELGDSALYLCASSLAGQELGHEQFFGPGTRLTVL.

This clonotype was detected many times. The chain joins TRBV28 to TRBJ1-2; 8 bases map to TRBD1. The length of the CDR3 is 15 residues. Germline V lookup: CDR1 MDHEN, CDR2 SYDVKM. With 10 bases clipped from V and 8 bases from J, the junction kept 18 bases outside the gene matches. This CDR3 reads CATLLGQAKSWGYTF. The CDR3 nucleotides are TGTGCCACTCTCTTGGGACAGGCCAAAAGTTGGGGCTACACCTTC.

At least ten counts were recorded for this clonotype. The CDR3 reads CASSFEGSGYTGELFF. For the CDR3, the DNA is TGTGCCAGCAGTTTTGAGGGGAGCGGCTACACCGGGGAGCTGTTTTTT. The V call is TRBV12-3 or TRBV12-4, the J call TRBJ2-2, with D possibly being TRBD1 or TRBD2 (5 bases each). Trimming pared 3 bases from V and 3 bases from J, leaving 14 bases between. This CDR3 contains 16 residues.

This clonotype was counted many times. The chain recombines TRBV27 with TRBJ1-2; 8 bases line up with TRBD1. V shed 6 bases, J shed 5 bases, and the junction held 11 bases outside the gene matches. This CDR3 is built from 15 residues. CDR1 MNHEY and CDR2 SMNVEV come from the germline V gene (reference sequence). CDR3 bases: TGTGCCAGCAGCTTCACTCGACAGGGGCGATATGGCTACACCTTC. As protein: CASSFTRQGRYGYTF.

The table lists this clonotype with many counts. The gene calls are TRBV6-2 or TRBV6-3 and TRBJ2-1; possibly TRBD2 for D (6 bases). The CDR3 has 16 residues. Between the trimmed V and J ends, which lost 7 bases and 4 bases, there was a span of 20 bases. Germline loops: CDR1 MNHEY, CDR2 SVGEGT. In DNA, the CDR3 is TGTGCCAGCATTACCTACCCTAGCGTCCCGTACAATGAGCAGTTCTTC. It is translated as CASITYPSVPYNEQFF.